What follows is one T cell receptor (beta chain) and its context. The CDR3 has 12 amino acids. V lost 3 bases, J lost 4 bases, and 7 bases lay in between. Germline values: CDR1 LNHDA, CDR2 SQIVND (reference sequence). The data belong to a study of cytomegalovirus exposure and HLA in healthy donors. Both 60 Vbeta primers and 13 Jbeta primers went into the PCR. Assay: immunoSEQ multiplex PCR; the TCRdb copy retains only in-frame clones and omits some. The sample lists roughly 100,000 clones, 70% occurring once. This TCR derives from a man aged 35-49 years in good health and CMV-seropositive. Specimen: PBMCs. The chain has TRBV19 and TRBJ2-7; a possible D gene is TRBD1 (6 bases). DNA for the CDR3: TGTGCCAGTAGTATTGACAGGTACGAGCAGTACTTC. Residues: CASSIDRYEQYF.